This TCR beta chain was sequenced for a study of T cells in Graves' hyperthyroidism and ophthalmopathy (dated by TCRdb to about 2019). With regard to the full study: Peripheral blood samples were taken at initial diagnosis, before any treatment was given. A discovery cohort of about 100 patients, approximately 45 with Graves' ophthalmopathy and about 58 with stable Graves' hyperthyroidism, was used to find distinguishing TCR V-J signatures. Whether ophthalmopathy could be predicted prospectively was tested in an independent validation cohort made up of approximately 19 hyperthyroidism patients plus 17 patients who later progressed to ophthalmopathy. The 100 or so discovery patients were divided at random into training and test sets in a 7:3 ratio. In several Graves' hyperthyroidism patients, the study also compared T-cell repertoires from thyroid tissue with T-cell repertoires from blood. After blood sampling, hyperthyroidism patients were treated with methimazole at a starting dose of 30 mg daily, and ophthalmopathy patients were treated with high-dose intravenous methylprednisolone. The paper describes TCR Vbeta CDR3 sequencing of fewer than 150 peripheral blood samples, made up of about 40 ophthalmopathy patients, roughly 75 hyperthyroidism patients and 17 progressor patients. What the work shows at the level of the full study, not this receptor alone: Most expanded thyroid clonotypes (frequency above 0.001) were also detected in blood, a finding suggesting that blood repertoires may reflect thyroid immune responses. In validation, progression to ophthalmopathy was predicted by the model with 70.59% sensitivity and 72% to 85% specificity, a median of roughly 6.4 months before onset. Sample size was not statistically predetermined, and blinding of investigators to group allocation was not performed. In cross-validation, a model built on a 13 V-J signature told ophthalmopathy apart from stable hyperthyroidism with approximately 90% sensitivity and approximately 81% specificity, and in testing the same model reached 80%/75%.

Amplification of TCR beta CDR3 regions was carried out from RNA transcripts. For the first round of RT-PCR on the TCR CDR3, the HTBI primer set was used together with the Qiagen OneStep RT-PCR kit. Libraries were constructed in a second round of multiplex PCR, after which size selection and purification were performed. The libraries were sequenced on an Illumina HiSeq2000 using paired-end 100 bp reads. Processing in the source paper ran as follows. SOAPnuke was used to process the raw data, throwing out any read that contained adapters or uncalled bases, had a mean Phred below 15, or lacked an exact constant-primer or identifier match. High-quality paired reads were merged with COPE v1.2.5, and unique nucleotide sequences were defined as clonotypes. MiTCR v1.1 was used to align the clonotypes against IMGT TRBV, TRBD and TRBJ reference segments. The analysis was restricted to V-J combinations with a frequency above 0.0001, which together covered about 99% of the repertoires. The TCS score was defined as F50 (clonal expansion) divided by E x V (chaos), with BLOSUM62-based TCRdist calculated between CDR3 peptides within each V-J. Welch's t-statistics and random forest reduced roughly 540 V-J features to 13, which were used in a naive Bayes classifier (R e1071). TCRdb reprocessing: public reads trimmed at Q25 with fastp, clones called with MiXCR, in-frame beta chains kept. Every distinct CDR3 protein forms one entry, paired with its most common genes and DNA. Here the V and J calls rest on TCRdb's processing, not on the authors' analysis. In this sample the table shows around 340,000 distinct CDR3 sequences, 15% to 20% of which occur a single time. Under 55% of the sample lies in the top ten.

V loses 5 bases of germline sequence and J loses 3 bases, and the interval between the two ends is 8 bases. Inclusive of the bounding cysteine and phenylalanine, the CDR3 is 12 residues long. Just the 36-base CDR3 DNA is kept, in frame starting at base 1. Per the germline V gene (reference sequence), DFQATT is the CDR1 and SNEGSKA is the CDR2. This clonotype has just one count. It lacks a known antigen. Qualities for individual bases were not recorded, and no much larger clone is one base off. One read gives only weak evidence. Stable Graves' hyperthyroidism was defined as no progression to ophthalmopathy during 18 months of follow-up. Hyperthyroidism patients were aged 18 to 65 years and newly diagnosed, with disease duration of less than 2 months. Patients with uncontrolled infections, other autoimmune diseases, pregnancy or lactation were excluded. Clinical symptoms, serum thyroxine and TRAb, thyroid ultrasound, and orbital computed tomography formed the basis for the diagnoses. Ficoll-Paque density gradient centrifugation was used to isolate PBMCs from 9.5 to 10 ml of fresh peripheral blood. Trizol reagent was used to extract total RNA, and RNA quality was then checked on an Agilent 2100 Bioanalyzer.

The sequencing input was blood. The source is a woman in her forties or fifties with Graves' hyperthyroidism. The sequence links TRBV20-1 to TRBJ1-5; confidence is insufficient to name the D gene. The nucleotide sequence reads as follows: TGCAGTGCTGGACGGCCCAATCAGCCCCAGCATTTT. This gives the protein CSAGRPNQPQHF.